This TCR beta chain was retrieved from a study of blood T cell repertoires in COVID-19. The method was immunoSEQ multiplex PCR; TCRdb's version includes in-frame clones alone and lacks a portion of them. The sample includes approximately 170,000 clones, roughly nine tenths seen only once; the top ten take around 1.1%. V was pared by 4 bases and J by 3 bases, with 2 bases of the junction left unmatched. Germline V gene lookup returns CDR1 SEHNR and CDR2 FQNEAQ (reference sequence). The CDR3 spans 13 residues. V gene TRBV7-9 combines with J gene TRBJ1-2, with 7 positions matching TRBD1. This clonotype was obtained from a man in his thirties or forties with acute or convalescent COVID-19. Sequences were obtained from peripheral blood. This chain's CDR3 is CASSSTGDYGYTF. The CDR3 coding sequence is TGTGCCAGCAGCTCTACAGGGGACTATGGCTACACCTTC.